Listed here are 24 T cell receptor beta chains from one sample, sequenced in a study of cytomegalovirus exposure and HLA in healthy donors. 60 Vbeta and 13 Jbeta primers were used in PCR. The table came from immunoSEQ multiplex PCR; TCRdb's copy has only in-frame clones and leaves some out. Here the sample spans about 120,000 clones, approximately 10% being singletons. The sequenced sample consisted of PBMCs. All receptors derive from a woman aged 18-35 years in good health and CMV-seropositive.

The chain joins TRBV29-1 to TRBJ1-1, with D unclear. Germline CDR1 SQVTM, CDR2 ANQGSEA. This CDR3 has 12 residues. V lost 6 bases to trimming and J lost 6 bases, with 14 bases between them. CDR3 sequence reads: CSVTTGSPEAFF. DNA of the CDR3: TGCAGCGTCACGACGGGGTCCCCTGAAGCTTTCTTT.

Only a few counts were recorded for this clone. The genes are TRBV7-9 and TRBJ1-3; unclear D gene. The germline V and J ends were trimmed by 5 bases and 1 base, with 6 bases remaining between them. CDR1 and CDR2 (germline): SEHNR, FQNEAQ (reference sequence). The CDR3 totals 13 residues. This CDR3 is CASSVPSGNTIYF. For the CDR3, the DNA is TGTGCCAGCAGCGTCCCTTCTGGAAACACCATATATTTT.

The V and J genes are TRBV28 and TRBJ1-2; TRBD1 matches 7 bases. Looked up from germline, CDR1 is MDHEN and CDR2 is SYDVKM. Losses at the gene ends were 1 base for V and 5 bases for J; bases not matched to a gene: 4. The length of the CDR3 is 14 residues. Here the CDR3 reads CASSLLQGRYGYTF. The CDR3 DNA reads TGTGCCAGCAGTTTATTACAGGGGAGGTATGGCTACACCTTC.

The CDR3 protein is CARGRASWGYNEQFF. CDR3 DNA sequence: TGTGCCAGAGGGAGGGCGAGTTGGGGCTACAATGAGCAGTTCTTC. The gene calls are TRBV6-1 and TRBJ2-1; the match to TRBD2 covers 7 bases. The CDR3 extends over 15 amino acids. CDR1 is MNHNS, CDR2 SASEGT, per germline. With 9 bases clipped from V and 3 bases from J, the junction kept 11 bases outside the gene matches.

The chain links TRBV11-3 to TRBJ2-1, with D uncertain. Germline V CDR1 and CDR2: SGHNT, YENEEA. The CDR3 totals 12 residues. The V gene lost 5 bases and the J gene lost 8 bases, with 10 bases spanning the gap. CDR3: CASSPPSYEQFF. Here the CDR3 DNA reads TGTGCCAGCAGCCCTCCTAGTTATGAGCAGTTCTTC.

The chain uses TRBV29-1 and TRBJ2-2; possible D gene TRBD2, 6 bases. This CDR3 region has 13 residues. Deletions cut 3 bases from V and 7 bases from J, with 12 bases between. Germline V lookup: CDR1 SQVTM, CDR2 ANQGSEA. The CDR3 region is CSVDSGSGGELFF. CDR3 DNA sequence: TGCAGCGTTGATTCCGGGAGTGGCGGGGAGCTGTTTTTT.

This clone has more than one count but fewer than ten. J is TRBJ2-4 and V is TRBV6-1; TRBD1 matches 7 bases. J was trimmed by 10 bases and V by 10 bases; bases with no gene match: 7. CDR3 length equals 11 residues. Germline values: CDR1 MNHNS, CDR2 SASEGT. The CDR3 nucleotides are TGTGCCACCGACAGGGCCAATATTCAGTACTTC. As protein: CATDRANIQYF.

This clone was seen only a few times. The chain carries TRBV6-5 and TRBJ2-7, with D possibly TRBD1 on 5 matching bases. The germline CDR1 and CDR2 sequences are MNHEY and SVGAGI. V gave up 10 bases and J gave up 3 bases, with 16 bases separating them. The CDR3 is 13 residues long. CDR3 DNA sequence: TGTGCCACCCGCAGTAGGGGCGACTACGAGCAGTACTTC. Translation: CATRSRGDYEQYF.

The V and J genes are TRBV5-1 and TRBJ1-1; D might be TRBD1 (6 bases). V dropped 2 bases and J dropped 5 bases, with 16 bases sitting between them. CDR1 SGHRS and CDR2 YFSETQ come from the germline V gene. The CDR3 has 15 residues. CDR3 in amino acids: CASSLGDRQGTEAFF. The CDR3 DNA is TGCGCCAGCAGCTTAGGGGACCGGCAGGGGACTGAAGCTTTCTTT.

The chain employs TRBV27 and TRBJ2-2; 7 nucleotides align to TRBD2. Germline CDR1 MNHEY, CDR2 SMNVEV (reference sequence). The CDR3 is 17 residues long. Unmatched junction bases numbered 8, after V lost 1 base and J lost 3 bases. This chain's CDR3 is CASSLWGRASYTGELFF. Here the CDR3 DNA reads TGTGCCAGCAGTTTATGGGGGAGGGCCTCTTACACCGGGGAGCTGTTTTTT.

This clone showed up just a few times. This chain connects TRBV25-1 to TRBJ2-1; TRBD2 matches 8 bases. The germline V gene has CDR1 MGHDK and CDR2 SYGVNS. Trimming cost V 8 bases and J 6 bases; bases outside gene matches: 12. The length of the CDR3 is 15 residues. The CDR3 coding sequence is TGTGCCAGCTTCCAGTCGGGACTAGTCGGCAATGAGCAGTTCTTC. It translates to CASFQSGLVGNEQFF.

The table lists this clone with a few counts. At one of its ends the junction is not consistent with the germline gene, which may arise from a read error. Additional DNA sequences in this sample encode the identical CDR3. The chain combines TRBV4-1 with TRBJ2-2, with 7 bases lining up with TRBD2. The CDR3 has 16 amino acids. The germline V gene has CDR1 MGHRA and CDR2 YSYEKL. CDR3 sequence reads: CASSSLAVANTGELFF. The CDR3 DNA sequence: TGCGCCAGCAGCTCTCTAGCGGTCGCGAACACCGGGGAGCTGTTCTTT.

This clone has just a few counts. The rearrangement joins TRBV7-9 to TRBJ1-4; D is uncertain. Trimming took off 5 bases at V and 5 bases at J, with 21 bases between the two ends. The CDR3 runs to 17 residues. CDR1 and CDR2 (germline): SEHNR, FQNEAQ (reference sequence). The chain's CDR3 is CASSGAVSSSLNEKLFF. The CDR3 DNA is TGTGCCAGCAGCGGCGCCGTCTCCTCTAGTCTGAATGAAAAACTGTTTTTT.

The gene calls are TRBV7-8 and TRBJ1-4; TRBD1 is a possible D gene (5 bases). The CDR3 sequence is 15 residues long. Germline V gives CDR1 SGHVS, CDR2 FQNEAQ. Trimming pared 1 base from V and 1 base from J, leaving 7 bases between. This chain's CDR3 is CASSLGGVTNEKLFF. In DNA, the CDR3 is TGTGCCAGCAGCTTAGGGGGGGTAACTAATGAAAAACTGTTTTTT.

The V call is TRBV7-3, the J call TRBJ2-2, with unresolved D. This CDR3 has 14 amino acids. Per germline, CDR1 SGHTA and CDR2 FQGTGA. With 5 bases removed from V and 0 bases from J, the gap between germline ends came to 7 bases. CDR3: CASSPNSNTGELFF. In nucleotides, the CDR3 is TGTGCCAGCAGCCCCAACTCGAACACCGGGGAGCTGTTTTTT.

This clone has only a few counts. The chain couples TRBV19 to TRBJ2-5, with D possibly TRBD1 on 6 matching bases. Trimming left V 6 bases short and J 2 bases short, with 16 bases between. The CDR3 sequence is 15 residues long. Germline CDR1 is LNHDA and CDR2 is SQIVND (reference sequence). CDR3 nucleotide sequence: TGTGCCAGTAGGAGGGACCTCGGGACACAAGAGACCCAGTACTTC. This encodes CASRRDLGTQETQYF.

The J gene is TRBJ1-2, the V gene TRBV5-4; TRBD1 matches 7 bases. V gave up 2 bases and J gave up 7 bases; unmatched junction bases: 11. The CDR3 has 15 residues. The germline gives CDR1 SGHNT, CDR2 YYREEE (reference sequence). CDR3 DNA sequence: TGTGCCAGCAGCTTAGAGGTTCAGGGGGTATCTGGCTACACCTTC. Protein product: CASSLEVQGVSGYTF.

The J gene is TRBJ2-1, the V gene TRBV27, with 8 nucleotides matching TRBD1. The CDR3 is 15 amino acids. Germline V gene lookup returns CDR1 MNHEY and CDR2 SMNVEV (reference sequence). Trimming took 6 bases from V and 10 from J; bases not matched to a gene: 14. Written as DNA, the CDR3 is TGTGCCAGCAGCCTCTCTCAGGGGGCACGCGAGGAGCAGTTCTTC. Translation: CASSLSQGAREEQFF.

The chain employs TRBV28 and TRBJ1-1; D might be TRBD1 (5 bases). The CDR3 runs 14 residues. V lost 7 bases, J lost 4 bases, and 16 bases lay in between. The V gene's germline CDR1 is MDHEN and CDR2 SYDVKM. For the CDR3, the DNA is TGTGCCAGCACCGGGGGGATGGGGGGCACTGAAGCTTTCTTT. Translated: CASTGGMGGTEAFF.

The sample holds a few counts of this clone. The chain links TRBV4-1 to TRBJ1-5; D possibly corresponds to TRBD1 (6 bases). With 3 bases removed from V and 3 bases from J, the gap between germline ends came to 12 bases. The CDR3 runs to 15 residues. Per germline, CDR1 MGHRA and CDR2 YSYEKL. The CDR3 here is CASSQPGHSNQPQHF. The CDR3 bases are TGCGCCAGCAGCCAGCCGGGACACTCCAATCAGCCCCAGCATTTT.

There are a few counts of this clone. This chain connects TRBV30 to TRBJ2-3, with 11 bases matching TRBD2. This CDR3 has 14 amino acids. Trimming at V came to 4 bases and at J to 5 bases, leaving 5 bases not matched to a gene. The germline CDR1 and CDR2 sequences are GTSNPN and SVGIG (reference sequence). CDR3: CAWNSGRGLDTQYF. DNA of the CDR3: TGTGCCTGGAATAGCGGGAGGGGACTAGATACGCAGTATTTT.

The rearrangement links TRBV5-1 to TRBJ2-7; 8 positions match TRBD1. The CDR3 has 14 amino acids. Germline V gene data show CDR1 as SGHRS and CDR2 as YFSETQ. The ends lost 2 bases at V and 3 bases at J; junction bases unmatched: 4. The CDR3 nucleotides are TGCGCCAGCAGCTTTGGTGACAGGGGCTACGAGCAGTACTTC. Translated, it gives CASSFGDRGYEQYF.

The rearrangement uses TRBV6-5 and TRBJ2-7; no definite D call. With 2 bases removed from V and 7 bases from J, the gap between germline ends came to 9 bases. Germline V gene lookup returns CDR1 MNHEY and CDR2 SVGAGI. This CDR3 spans 12 amino acids. This chain's CDR3 is CASSYLRGEQYF. Written as DNA, the CDR3 is TGTGCCAGCAGTTACCTTAGAGGAGAGCAGTACTTC.

The V and J genes are TRBV2 and TRBJ2-2; 7 positions match TRBD2. Germline CDR1 SNHLY, CDR2 FYNNEI. The length of the CDR3 is 17 residues. V was clipped by 5 bases and J by 6 bases; unmatched bases: 15. The CDR3 is CASSLASGMKYAGELFF. As DNA, the CDR3 is TGTGCCAGCAGTCTGGCTAGCGGAATGAAGTACGCCGGGGAGCTGTTTTTT.